The entry that follows covers one T cell receptor (beta chain) sequence. Only in-frame clones appear in the TCRdb table, and some are missing; sequencing was by immunoSEQ multiplex PCR. The sample holds under 90,000 clones, approximately 93% seen once. The sample originates from a study of T cell changes during pregnancy in multiple sclerosis. The CDR3 sequence is 17 residues long. The germline V gene encodes CDR1 SGHRS and CDR2 YFSETQ. V dropped 4 bases and J dropped 1; count of bases not matched to a gene: 10. Sequenced material: peripheral blood, taken in the second trimester of pregnancy. This TCR was sampled from a female donor in good health, enrolled as a control in a pregnancy study. V is TRBV5-1 and J is TRBJ1-2; TRBD1 agrees at 10 bases. The CDR3 DNA sequence: TGCGCCAGCAGCAAAGCGACAGGGGGCAGGAGTAACTATGGCTACACCTTC. Amino acids: CASSKATGGRSNYGYTF.